This entry is about one T cell receptor (beta chain). Corrective heart surgery yielded the resections from which the thymus tissue came. The V gene lost 3 bases and the J gene lost 5 bases, with 12 bases spanning the gap. This CDR3 contains 14 residues. Germline values: CDR1 SEHNR, CDR2 FQNEAQ (reference sequence). This entry comes from a study of human thymus T cells. Assay: immunoSEQ multiplex PCR; the TCRdb copy retains only in-frame clones and omits some. The sample carries 60,000 to 75,000 clones, 95% recorded once. The receptor was derived from a girl under three years old with a congenital heart defect but otherwise immunologically healthy. The chain combines TRBV7-9 with TRBJ2-3; D is perhaps TRBD1 (6 bases). The sample comprised thymus tissue. The CDR3 loop is CASSLSGERDTQYF. CDR3 in DNA: TGTGCCAGCAGCTTGTCAGGGGAGCGAGATACGCAGTATTTT. Supplemented by reference TRBV7-9 and TRBJ2-3, the full variable domain reads DTGVSQNPRHKITKRGQNVTFRCDPISEHNRLYWYRQTLGQGPEFLTYFQNEAQLEKSRLLSDRFSAERPKGSFSTLEIQRTEQGDSAMYLCASSLSGERDTQYFGPGTRLTVL.